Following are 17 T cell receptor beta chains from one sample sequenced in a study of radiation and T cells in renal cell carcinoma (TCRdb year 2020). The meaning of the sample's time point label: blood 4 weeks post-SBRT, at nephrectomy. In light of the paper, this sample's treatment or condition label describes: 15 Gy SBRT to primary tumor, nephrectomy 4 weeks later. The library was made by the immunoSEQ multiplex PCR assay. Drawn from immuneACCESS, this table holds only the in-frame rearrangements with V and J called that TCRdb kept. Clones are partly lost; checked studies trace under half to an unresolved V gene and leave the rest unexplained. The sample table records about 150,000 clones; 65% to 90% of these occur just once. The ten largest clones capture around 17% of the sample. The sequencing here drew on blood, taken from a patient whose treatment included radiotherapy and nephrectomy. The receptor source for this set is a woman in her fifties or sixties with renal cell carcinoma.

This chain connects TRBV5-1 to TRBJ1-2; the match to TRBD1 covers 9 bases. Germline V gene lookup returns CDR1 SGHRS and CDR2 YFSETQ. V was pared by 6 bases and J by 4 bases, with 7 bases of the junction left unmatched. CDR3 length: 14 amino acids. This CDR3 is CASTTGGEGYGYTF. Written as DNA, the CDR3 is TGCGCCAGCACCACAGGGGGCGAAGGCTATGGCTACACCTTC.

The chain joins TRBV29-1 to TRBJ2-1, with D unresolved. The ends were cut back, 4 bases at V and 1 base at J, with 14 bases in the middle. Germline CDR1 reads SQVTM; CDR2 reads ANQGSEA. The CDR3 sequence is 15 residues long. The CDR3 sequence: CSVAGHYSSYNEQFF. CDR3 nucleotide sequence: TGCAGCGTTGCGGGTCACTACTCGTCCTACAATGAGCAGTTCTTC.

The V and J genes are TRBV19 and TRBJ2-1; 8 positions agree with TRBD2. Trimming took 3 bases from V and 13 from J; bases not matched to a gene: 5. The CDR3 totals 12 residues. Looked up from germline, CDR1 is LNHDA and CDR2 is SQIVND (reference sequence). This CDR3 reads CASSIGTSIQFF. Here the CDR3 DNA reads TGTGCCAGTAGTATCGGGACTAGTATTCAGTTCTTC.

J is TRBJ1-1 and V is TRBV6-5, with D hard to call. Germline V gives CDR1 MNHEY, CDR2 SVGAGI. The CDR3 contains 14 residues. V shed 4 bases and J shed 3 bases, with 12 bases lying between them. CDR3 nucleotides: TGTGCCAGCAGTTCTCGCCACGGGGACACTGAAGCTTTCTTT. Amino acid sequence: CASSSRHGDTEAFF.

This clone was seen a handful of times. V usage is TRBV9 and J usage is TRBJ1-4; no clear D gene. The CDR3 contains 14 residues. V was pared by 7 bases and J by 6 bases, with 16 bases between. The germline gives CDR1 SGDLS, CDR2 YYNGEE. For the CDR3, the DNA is TGTGCCAGCCGCCGAGAGGGTGTGGATGAAAAACTGTTTTTT. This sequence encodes CASRREGVDEKLFF.

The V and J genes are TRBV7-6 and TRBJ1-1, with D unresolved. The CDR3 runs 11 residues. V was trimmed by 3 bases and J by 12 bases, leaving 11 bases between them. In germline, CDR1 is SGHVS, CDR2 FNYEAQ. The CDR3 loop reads CASSLAHIPFF. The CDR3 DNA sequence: TGTGCCAGCAGCTTGGCCCATATACCTTTCTTT.

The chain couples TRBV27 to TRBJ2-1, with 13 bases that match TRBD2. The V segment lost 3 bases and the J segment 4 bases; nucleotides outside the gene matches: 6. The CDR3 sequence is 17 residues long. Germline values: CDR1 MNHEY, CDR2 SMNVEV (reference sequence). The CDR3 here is CASSFIRLAGGYNEQFF. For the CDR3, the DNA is TGTGCCAGCAGTTTCATACGACTAGCGGGAGGTTACAATGAGCAGTTCTTC.

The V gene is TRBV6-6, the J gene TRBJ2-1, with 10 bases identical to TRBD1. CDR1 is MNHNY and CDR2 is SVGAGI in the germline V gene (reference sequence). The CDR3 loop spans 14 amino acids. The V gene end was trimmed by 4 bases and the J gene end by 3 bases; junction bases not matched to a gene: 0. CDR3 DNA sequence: TGTGCCAGCAGTTGGGACAGGGGCTACAATGAGCAGTTCTTC. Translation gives CASSWDRGYNEQFF.

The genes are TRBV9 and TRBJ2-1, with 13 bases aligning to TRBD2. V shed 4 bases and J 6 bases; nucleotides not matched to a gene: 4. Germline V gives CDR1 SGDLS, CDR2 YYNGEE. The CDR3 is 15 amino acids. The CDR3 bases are TGTGCCAGCAGCTTAGGACTAGCGGGAGTCAATGAGCAGTTCTTC. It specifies CASSLGLAGVNEQFF.

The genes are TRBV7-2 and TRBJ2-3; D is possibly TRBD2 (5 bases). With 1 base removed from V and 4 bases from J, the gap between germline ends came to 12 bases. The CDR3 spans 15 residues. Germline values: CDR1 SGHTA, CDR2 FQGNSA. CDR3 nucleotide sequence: TGTGCCAGCAGCTTAGACCCAGCGGTAGCAGATACGCAGTATTTT. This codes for CASSLDPAVADTQYF.

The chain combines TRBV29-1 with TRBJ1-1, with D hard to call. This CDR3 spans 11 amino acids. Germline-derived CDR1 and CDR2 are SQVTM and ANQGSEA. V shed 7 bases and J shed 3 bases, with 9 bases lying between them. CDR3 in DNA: TGCAGCGGCAATATGGACACTGAAGCTTTCTTT. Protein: CSGNMDTEAFF.

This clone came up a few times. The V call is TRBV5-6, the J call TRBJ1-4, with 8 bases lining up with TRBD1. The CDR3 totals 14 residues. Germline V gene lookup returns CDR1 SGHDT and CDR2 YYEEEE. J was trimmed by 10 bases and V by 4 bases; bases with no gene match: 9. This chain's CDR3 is CASSETRGQRKLFF. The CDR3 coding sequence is TGTGCCAGCAGCGAAACCAGGGGGCAGCGAAAACTGTTTTTT.

The CDR3 nucleotides are TGTGCCAGCAGCACTCCTATCGGAGGGGGCGTCTACGAGCAGTACTTC. Its translation: CASSTPIGGGVYEQYF. The V gene is TRBV4-2, the J gene TRBJ2-7; the D gene is possibly TRBD1 (7 bases). The germline V gene encodes CDR1 LGHNA and CDR2 YNFKEQ. The length of the CDR3 is 16 residues. Trimming removed 5 bases at V and 3 bases at J, with 20 bases between.

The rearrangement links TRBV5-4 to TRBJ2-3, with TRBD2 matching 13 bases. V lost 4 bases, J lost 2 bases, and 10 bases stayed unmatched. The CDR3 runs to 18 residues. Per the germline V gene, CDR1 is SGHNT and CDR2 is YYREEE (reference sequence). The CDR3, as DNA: TGTGCCAGCAGCCTTAGACTAGCGGGGGGCCCTTCCACAGATACGCAGTATTTT. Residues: CASSLRLAGGPSTDTQYF.

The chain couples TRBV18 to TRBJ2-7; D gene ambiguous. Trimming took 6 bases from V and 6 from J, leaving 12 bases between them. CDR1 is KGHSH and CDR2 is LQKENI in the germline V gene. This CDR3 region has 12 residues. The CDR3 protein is CASSSGMGEQYF. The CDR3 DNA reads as TGTGCCAGCTCTTCAGGCATGGGCGAGCAGTACTTC.

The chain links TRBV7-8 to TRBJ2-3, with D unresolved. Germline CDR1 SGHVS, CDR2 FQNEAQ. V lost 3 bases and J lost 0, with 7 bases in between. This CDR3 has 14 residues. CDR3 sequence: CASSFGKSTDTQYF. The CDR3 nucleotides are TGTGCCAGCAGCTTCGGTAAAAGCACAGATACGCAGTATTTT.

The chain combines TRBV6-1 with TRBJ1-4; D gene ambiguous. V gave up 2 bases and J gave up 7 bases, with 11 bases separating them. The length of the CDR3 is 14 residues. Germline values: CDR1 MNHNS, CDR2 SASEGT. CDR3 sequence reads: CASSERPGGEKLFF. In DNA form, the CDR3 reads TGTGCCAGCAGTGAAAGGCCCGGCGGTGAAAAACTGTTTTTT.